Listed below are T cell receptor beta chains from one sample, sequenced in a study of T and B cells in COVID-19 patients. TCRdb re-called the multiplex PCR reads through MiXCR, storing one row per CDR3 protein. The repertoire holds 13,000 to 15,000 distinct CDR3 sequences, with over 25% as singletons. What was sequenced was blood. The source of these receptors is a human donor who had recovered from COVID-19. Each CDR3 is given with its conserved first and last residue. D genes are given only for firm matches.

>TRBV19|12|-|TRBJ2-3
CASTGGFNTQYF
>TRBV11-1|15|-|TRBJ1-6
CASSFGGGGYSPLHF
>TRBV6-6|14|-|TRBJ1-4
CASSKGGVNEKLFF
>TRBV19|13|-|TRBJ1-1
CASTPWGGTEAFF
>TRBV6-6|16|TRBD1|TRBJ2-5
CASSYTGTGKGETQYF
>TRBV4-1|13|-|TRBJ1-1
CASSQKGRTEAFF
>TRBV19|13|-|TRBJ1-5
CASSFEGNQPQHF
>TRBV12-3/TRBV12-4|16|-|TRBJ1-1
CASSLEGTGQNTEAFF
>TRBV24-1|18|TRBD2|TRBJ2-1
CATSDRRTSGSSYNEQFF
>TRBV30|14|-|TRBJ1-2
CAWSLPGTGPSYTF
>TRBV20-1|14|TRBD1|TRBJ2-4
CSADGRDSKNIQYF
>TRBV12-3/TRBV12-4|18|TRBD2|TRBJ2-3
CASSLTSGGAWGTDTQYF
>TRBV7-9|16|TRBD2|TRBJ2-3
CASSSQLAGFTDTQYF
>TRBV19|15|TRBD2|TRBJ2-5
CASSPGTSGRETQYF
>TRBV18|16|TRBD1|TRBJ2-3
CASSPGQGFGTDTQYF
>TRBV30|16|-|TRBJ1-5
CAWSDRDTYSNQPQHF
>TRBV5-4|13|TRBD1|TRBJ1-4
CASSTGGTGEVFF
>TRBV7-6|15|-|TRBJ2-7
CASSQGGASSYEQYF
>TRBV6-6|15|-|TRBJ1-2
CASSKVHDVYYGYTF
>TRBV20-1|19|TRBD2|TRBJ2-5
CSARVDWELAGGPMETQYF
>TRBV6-5|15|TRBD2|TRBJ2-7
CASSRSREGTYEQYF
>TRBV12-3/TRBV12-4|13|-|TRBJ2-2
CASSPAGTGELFF
>TRBV29-1|10|TRBD1|TRBJ1-1
CSVWDSEAFF
>TRBV13|16|TRBD2|TRBJ2-3
CASSLASGALTDTKYF
>TRBV29-1|13|-|TRBJ2-6
CSARFAGANVLTF
>TRBV7-6|15|-|TRBJ2-1
CASSLAGISYNEQFF
>TRBV6-5|15|TRBD1|TRBJ1-3
CASSDPRQGRNTIYF
>TRBV18|15|-|TRBJ1-2
CASSPQEGKGYGYTF
>TRBV10-3|17|TRBD2|TRBJ2-2
CAIRRTSGGATTGELFF
>TRBV5-1|16|-|TRBJ2-5
CASSLGVGEGEETQYF
>TRBV6-4|15|TRBD1|TRBJ2-3
CATADRGGSTDTQYF
>TRBV12-3/TRBV12-4|15|-|TRBJ1-3
CASSYLGNSGNTIYF
>TRBV30|16|TRBD1|TRBJ1-5
CAWSLADRGSNQPQHF
>TRBV10-3|15|-|TRBJ2-1
CAISPTTSSYNEQFF
>TRBV10-3|14|TRBD1|TRBJ1-4
CAISDGQEDEKLFF
>TRBV5-1|14|-|TRBJ2-7
CASSLVGPPYEQYF
>TRBV6-5|16|-|TRBJ2-5
CASSGGTVYRQETQYF
>TRBV6-1|16|-|TRBJ2-6
CASSEKSASGANVLTF
>TRBV5-4|15|TRBD1|TRBJ2-3
CASSDNTGGADTQYF
>TRBV5-4|17|-|TRBJ1-6
CASSSGGGMLNNSPLHF
>TRBV11-2|17|-|TRBJ2-3
CASSRLKGGPQADTQYF
>TRBV6-2/TRBV6-3|15|TRBD2|TRBJ2-1
CASAFGTSPYNEQFF
>TRBV5-4|16|TRBD2|TRBJ2-1
CASSWGGLAGESEQFF
>TRBV18|14|-|TRBJ1-1
CASSLDHVNTEAFF
>TRBV12-3/TRBV12-4|15|-|TRBJ1-3
CASSTWTLSGNTIYF
>TRBV6-6|14|-|TRBJ2-3
CASSYVVRTDTQYF
>TRBV7-6|15|-|TRBJ2-3
CASSFSGDSTDTQYF
>TRBV6-5|14|-|TRBJ1-1
CASSSGTPSTEAFF
>TRBV18|13|-|TRBJ2-3
CASSPPVTDTQYF
>TRBV6-5|14|-|TRBJ1-2
CASRISQTGYGYTF
>TRBV20-1|14|TRBD2|TRBJ2-1
CSAPWGTSPFEQFF
>TRBV19|14|TRBD1|TRBJ1-4
CASSIGTGREKLFF
>TRBV7-6|15|TRBD2|TRBJ2-3
CASSKDGGFLDTQYF
>TRBV19|14|-|TRBJ2-3
CASSWRASSDTQYF
>TRBV19|15|TRBD1|TRBJ2-3
CASSIGTGGEDTQYF